The 8 T cell receptor beta chains listed next were all sequenced from one sample in a study of patients and donors after allogeneic stem cell transplantation. Each CDR3 protein is one row after TCRdb ran MiXCR on the RT-PCR reads. Of approximately 200,000 distinct CDR3 sequences in the sample, around 40% were seen once. Sequencing used blood, either unsorted or a sorted T cell fraction (not recorded which). These receptors originate from a human donor who was either an allogeneic HSCT recipient or a stem cell or donor lymphocyte infusion donor (not recorded which). It is not recorded whose cells these are; they may come from a transplant donor.

This clonotype was seen a few times. V is TRBV15 and J is TRBJ1-4; D gene ambiguous. The CDR3 is 16 residues long. Trimming cost V 4 bases and J 5 bases, with 17 bases left between them. In germline, CDR1 is LNHNV, CDR2 YYDKDF (reference sequence). Here the CDR3 reads CATSTVWATGNEKLFF. For the CDR3, the DNA is TGTGCCACCAGCACAGTGTGGGCTACTGGGAATGAAAAACTGTTTTTT. Variable domain in full (rest from reference TRBV15 and TRBJ1-4): DAMVIQNPRYQVTQFGKPVTLSCSQTLNHNVMYWYQQKSSQAPKLLFHYYDKDFNNEADTPDNFQSRRPNTSFCFLDIRSPGLGDTAMYLCATSTVWATGNEKLFFGSGTQLSVL.

The chain recombines TRBV20-1 with TRBJ1-2; a possible D gene is TRBD1 (5 bases). CDR1 is DFQATT and CDR2 is SNEGSKA in the germline V gene (reference sequence). CDR3 size: 11 residues. V lost 6 bases, J lost 4 bases, and 9 bases lay in between. The CDR3 region has the DNA TGCAGTGCCCGGGACTCCTATGGCTACACCTTC. Translation: CSARDSYGYTF.

The rearrangement joins TRBV5-1 to TRBJ1-1, with a weak D call TRBD1 (5 bases). Trimming cost V 6 bases and J 1 base, with 19 bases left between them. CDR1 is SGHRS, CDR2 YFSETQ, per germline. This CDR3 comprises 16 residues. Written as DNA, the CDR3 is TGCGCCAGCAAACCCTACCCGGGACGCCCGAACACTGAAGCTTTCTTT. It encodes CASKPYPGRPNTEAFF.

This clonotype was counted a few times. This chain joins TRBV29-1 and TRBJ1-3, with D maybe TRBD1 (5 bases). Germline assignment: CDR1 SQVTM and CDR2 ANQGSEA. There are 14 residues in the CDR3. V was trimmed by 4 bases and J by 0 bases, leaving 10 bases between them. This CDR3 reads CSVVAGISGNTIYF. The DNA of the CDR3 is TGCAGCGTTGTAGCAGGGATCTCTGGAAACACCATATATTTT.

The chain links TRBV9 to TRBJ1-1; D perhaps matches TRBD1 (6 bases). V lost 3 bases and J lost 3, with 27 bases in between. The germline V gene has CDR1 SGDLS and CDR2 YYNGEE. This CDR3 comprises 19 residues. CDR3 sequence: CASSGGRRTARALDTEAFF. The DNA of the CDR3 is TGTGCCAGCAGCGGCGGGCGGAGGACAGCCCGGGCCCTAGACACTGAAGCTTTCTTT.

This clonotype was found a few times. V gene TRBV14 combines with J gene TRBJ1-4; D is possibly TRBD1 (5 bases). Trimming cost V 4 bases and J 7 bases, with 19 bases left between them. There are 16 residues in the CDR3. Per germline, CDR1 SGHDN and CDR2 FVKESK. The CDR3 spells CASSPLRGRRAEKLFF. As DNA, the CDR3 is TGTGCCAGCAGCCCCCTCCGGGGACGCCGGGCTGAAAAACTGTTTTTT.

The chain joins TRBV5-4 to TRBJ2-1; D not resolved. The CDR3 runs to 14 residues. Germline CDR1 and CDR2: SGHNT and YYREEE (reference sequence). The V end was cut by 1 base, the J end by 6 bases, with 11 bases between. The CDR3 DNA is TGTGCCAGCAGCTTGATCAGGACCACCAATGAGCAGTTCTTC. Its translation: CASSLIRTTNEQFF.

This clonotype was seen just once. The J gene is TRBJ2-5, the V gene TRBV4-2; 12 bases align to TRBD2. The CDR3 consists of 16 residues. Trimming took 4 bases from V and 1 from J; bases not matched to a gene: 4. From germline, CDR1 is LGHNA and CDR2 YNFKEQ. The CDR3 sequence is CASSLRLAGAQETQYF. The CDR3 bases are TGTGCCAGCAGCCTGAGACTAGCGGGGGCCCAAGAGACCCAGTACTTC.